The present entry profiles one T cell receptor beta chain with its context. In this sample, this clonotype turned up many times. The clone's antigen remains unknown. No base quality information exists; no much larger clone differs at one position. Libraries came from 5' RACE. TCRdb names Illumina HiSeq 2500 as the instrument used. The second PCR ran for roughly 7 to 12 cycles and used a J-beta primer mix along with a sample-barcoded 5' primer. A template-switch 5' adaptor carrying 12 random nucleotides introduced a unique molecular identifier onto each TCR beta cDNA molecule. At least 3 million CDR3-containing paired-end reads were obtained from each sample. All of the RNA was converted into first-strand cDNA using the Mint cDNA synthesis kit, with a TRBC-specific oligonucleotide serving as the primer. After uracil-DNA glycosylase treatment, a first 18-cycle PCR used universal primers M1SS and BC2_uni_R on all cDNA. On the authors' methods: For normalization, 1 million high-quality reads were randomly selected from each sample, with every read carrying a distinct molecular identifier. Reads sharing molecular identifiers were discarded rather than binned into consensus sequences. MiTCR, run with a Q25 quality threshold and the strictest error-elimination algorithm, handled CDR3 identification, clonotype clustering and error correction. A nonparametric unseen species model using Euler transformation provided a lower-bound estimate of total TCR beta diversity. The raw public reads went through TCRdb reprocessing: fastp at Q25, MiXCR clone calling, in-frame beta chains kept. When rows share a CDR3 protein, they turn into one entry using the most common DNA and genes. TCRdb's processing, not the study's, gives the V and J calls here. Present in this sample are about 1.6 million distinct CDR3 sequences, about 35% of which were seen just once. The ten largest clones represent 11% of the sample.

The data derive from a study of blood T cells in healthy people across ages (dated by TCRdb to between 2014 and 2017). Background on the whole study: In model experiments, template switching captured about one uniquely barcoded TCR beta cDNA molecule for every two T cells. Age-related changes in TCR beta repertoire diversity were measured in the study by deep sequencing normalized with unique cDNA molecular identifiers. The donors were divided into four age groups: young (average around 17 years), middle-aged (under 40), aged (approximately 64) and long-lived (approximately 74). Donors of different ages were randomly distributed across sequencing lanes to avoid experimental bias. For two donors (one aged 18 to 30 and one aged 80 or older), the study analyzed two additional independent replicas of 1 million unique cDNA reads from the same blood draw.

V loses 3 bases of germline sequence and J loses 3 bases, and the interval between the two ends is 6 bases. The germline V gene encodes CDR1 MNHNS and CDR2 SASEGT. Spanning cysteine to phenylalanine, the CDR3 consists of 12 amino acids. Of the read, only the CDR3 DNA is kept; its 36 bases are in frame from base 1. The donors were around 39 Caucasian individuals from Russia, aged roughly 6 to 100 years, who were systemically healthy. Roughly 9 milliliters of peripheral blood were drawn from each donor into EDTA-treated Vacutainer tubes. PBMCs were isolated by Ficoll-Paque density-gradient centrifugation, with at least 6.5 million obtained per sample. Total RNA, at least 6 micrograms per sample, was extracted from PBMCs with Trizol reagent. For every donor, flow cytometry on a PBMC aliquot measured the percentage of naive CD45RAhigh/CD27high T cells. Points the paper makes about the study in general: A strong correlation was found between observed TCR beta diversity and the percentage of naive T cells measured by flow cytometry. The CMV infection status of donors was not known, potentially confounding age-related changes in expanded clonotypes. Since profiling was done on bulk unsorted PBMCs, naive and antigen-experienced compartments could not be conclusively compared. As age increased, observed TCR beta diversity per million T cells dropped in a roughly linear way, and a significant reduction was already evident by age 40. Compared with the aged group, the long-lived group had more naive CD4+ T cells, fewer expanded clones and increased TCR diversity, suggesting age selection. Total diversity estimates from one million sequenced T cells were considered lower bounds and underestimates.

The TCR originated in a woman in her twenties or thirties in good health. The sequence joins TRBV6-1 to TRBJ2-7; no D gene can be assigned with confidence. What was sequenced was blood. CDR3 region: CASSEGFYEQYF. The bases are TGTGCCAGCAGTGAGGGGTTCTACGAGCAGTACTTC.